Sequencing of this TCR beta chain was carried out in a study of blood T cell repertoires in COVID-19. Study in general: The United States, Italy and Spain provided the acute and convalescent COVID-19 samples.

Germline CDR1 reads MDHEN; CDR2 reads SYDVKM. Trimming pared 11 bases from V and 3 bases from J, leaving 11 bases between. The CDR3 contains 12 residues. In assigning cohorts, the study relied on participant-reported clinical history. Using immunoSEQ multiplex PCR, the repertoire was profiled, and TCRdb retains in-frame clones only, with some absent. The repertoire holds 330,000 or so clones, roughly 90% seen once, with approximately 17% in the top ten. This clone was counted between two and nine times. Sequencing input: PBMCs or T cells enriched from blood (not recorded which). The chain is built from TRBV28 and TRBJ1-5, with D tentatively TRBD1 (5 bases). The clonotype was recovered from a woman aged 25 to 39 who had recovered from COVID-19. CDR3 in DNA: TGTGCCGCACAGGTTTCCAATCAGCCCCAGCATTTT. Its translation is CAAQVSNQPQHF. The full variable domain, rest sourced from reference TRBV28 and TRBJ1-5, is DVKVTQSSRYLVKRTGEKVFLECVQDMDHENMFWYRQDPGLGLRLIYFSYDVKMKEKGDIPEGYSVSREKKERFSLILESASTNQTSMYLCAAQVSNQPQHFGDGTRLSIL.